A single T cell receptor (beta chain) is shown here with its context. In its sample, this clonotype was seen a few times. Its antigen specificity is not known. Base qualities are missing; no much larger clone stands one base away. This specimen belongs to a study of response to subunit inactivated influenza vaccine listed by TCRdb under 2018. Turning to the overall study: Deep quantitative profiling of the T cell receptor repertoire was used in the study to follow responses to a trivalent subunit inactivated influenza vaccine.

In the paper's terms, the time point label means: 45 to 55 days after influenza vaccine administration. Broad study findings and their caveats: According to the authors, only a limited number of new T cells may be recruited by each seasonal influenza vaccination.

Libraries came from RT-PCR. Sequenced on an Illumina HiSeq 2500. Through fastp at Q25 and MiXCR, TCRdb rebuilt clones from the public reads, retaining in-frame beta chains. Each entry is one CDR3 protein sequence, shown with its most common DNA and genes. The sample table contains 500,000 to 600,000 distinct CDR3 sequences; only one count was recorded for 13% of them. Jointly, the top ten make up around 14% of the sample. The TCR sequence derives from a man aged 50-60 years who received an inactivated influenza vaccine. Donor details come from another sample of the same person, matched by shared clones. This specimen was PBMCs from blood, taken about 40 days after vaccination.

The DNA sequence is TGTGCCAGCAGCCAAGAATATTTGCGGGCTGGGGCCAACGTCCTGACTTTC. It translates to CASSQEYLRAGANVLTF. The sequence links TRBV4-2 to TRBJ2-6; TRBD2 is perhaps the D gene, given 5 matching bases. The CDR3 starts with the cysteine, ends with the phenylalanine, and has 17 residues. The CDR3 DNA has 51 bases and is translated from base 1. V sheds 0 bases and J sheds 2 bases, leaving 11 bases between their ends. The germline V gene provides CDR1 LGHNA and CDR2 YNFKEQ.